These 30 T cell receptor beta chains came from one sample sequenced in a study of lymphopenia after photon versus proton radiotherapy. TCRdb keeps only in-frame clones here, not all; method: immunoSEQ multiplex PCR. The top ten hold about 2.3% of the sample, which has tens of thousands of clones, about 90% seen once. Sequencing was performed on peripheral blood, taken from a patient treated with photon-based radiotherapy. Receptors were obtained from a man in his forties with gastric cancer.

This clone occurred once. The rearrangement links TRBV5-1 to TRBJ2-5; TRBD2 matches 10 bases. The germline V gene encodes CDR1 SGHRS and CDR2 YFSETQ. V lost 0 bases, J lost 4 bases, and 6 bases stayed unmatched. CDR3 length equals 16 residues. Here the CDR3 DNA reads TGCGCCAGCAGCTTGGACTTGCTAGCGGGAGTAGAGACCCAGTACTTC. This gives the protein CASSLDLLAGVETQYF.

In this sample, this clone turned up once. The chain uses TRBV30 and TRBJ2-5, with a tentative D call TRBD1 (6 bases). The V end lost 1 base, the J end lost 5 bases, and 11 bases lay between the germline ends. This CDR3 is 13 amino acids long. Per the germline V gene, CDR1 is GTSNPN and CDR2 is SVGIG (reference sequence). The CDR3 here is CAWSGGGQETQYF. CDR3 nucleotides: TGTGCCTGGAGTGGTGGGGGCCAGGAGACCCAGTACTTC.

The chain links TRBV29-1 to TRBJ1-2; possibly TRBD1 for D (6 bases). The length of the CDR3 is 11 residues. With 8 bases removed from V and 6 bases from J, the gap between germline ends came to 13 bases. Germline V gene sequence: CDR1 SQVTM, CDR2 ANQGSEA. CDR3 in amino acids: CSSMDSHGYTF. The CDR3 coding sequence is TGCAGCTCCATGGACAGTCATGGCTACACCTTC.

This sequence joins TRBV25-1 and TRBJ2-1, with D possibly being TRBD1 or TRBD2 (6 bases each). V dropped 4 bases and J dropped 8 bases, with 15 bases sitting between them. This CDR3 has 14 residues. Germline V lookup: CDR1 MGHDK, CDR2 SYGVNS. Here the CDR3 DNA reads TGTGCCAGCAGTGTCAGGGCGGAGGGGGATGAGCAGTTCTTC. Amino acids: CASSVRAEGDEQFF. Supplemented by reference TRBV25-1 and TRBJ2-1, the full variable domain reads EADIYQTPRYLVIGTGKKITLECSQTMGHDKMYWYQQDPGMELHLIHYSYGVNSTEKGDLSSESTVSRIRTEHFPLTLESARPSHTSQYLCASSVRAEGDEQFFGPGTRLTVL.

The rearrangement uses TRBV5-1 and TRBJ2-5, with TRBD1 matching over 8 bases. Germline CDR1 and CDR2: SGHRS and YFSETQ. The CDR3 extends over 14 amino acids. J lost 5 bases, V lost 0 bases, and 3 bases had no gene match. The DNA for the CDR3 is TGCGCCAGCAGCTTGGGGACAGGGTATGAGACCCAGTACTTC. Encoded protein: CASSLGTGYETQYF.

This rearrangement joins TRBV19 to TRBJ1-6; 8 positions match TRBD1. This CDR3 contains 18 residues. Germline trimming cut 4 bases from V and 4 bases from J; bases unmatched to any gene: 12. The V gene's germline CDR1 is LNHDA and CDR2 SQIVND (reference sequence). CDR3 DNA sequence: TGTGCCAGTAGTAGGGAAACCGACAGGGGAGGTTATAATTCACCCCTCCACTTT. It codes for CASSRETDRGGYNSPLHF.

This clone came up once. J is TRBJ2-7 and V is TRBV7-2, with D perhaps matching TRBD2 (6 bases). The CDR3 consists of 15 residues. Trimming stripped 5 bases from V and 3 bases from J, with 17 bases between. The V gene's germline CDR1 is SGHTA and CDR2 FQGNSA. For the CDR3, the DNA is TGTGCCAGCAGCCTCAGGACGGGGACTCACTACGAGCAGTACTTC. Amino acid sequence: CASSLRTGTHYEQYF.

The chain is built from TRBV25-1 and TRBJ2-5, with 7 positions matching TRBD1. The DNA end is a closer match to TRBJ2-7, so the J assignment may be wrong. CDR1 is MGHDK, CDR2 SYGVNS, per germline. CDR3 length: 16 residues. As DNA, the CDR3 is TGTGCCAGCAGTGGGTACAGGGGCCTAGGCCCCTACGAGCAGTACTTC. This gives the protein CASSGYRGLGPYEQYF.

The chain links TRBV7-8 to TRBJ2-7, with D possibly matching TRBD2 (7 bases). The length of the CDR3 is 15 residues. CDR1 SGHVS and CDR2 FQNEAQ come from the germline V gene. Trimming took off 1 base at V and 3 bases at J, with 13 bases between the two ends. CDR3 coding DNA: TGTGCCAGCAGCTTAGGTAGGGGGGAGGGCTACGAGCAGTACTTC. This codes for CASSLGRGEGYEQYF.

The chain is built from TRBV7-2 and TRBJ2-7; TRBD1 matches 7 bases. Germline V gives CDR1 SGHTA, CDR2 FQGNSA. Trimming cost V 5 bases and J 2 bases; bases outside gene matches: 6. This CDR3 has 14 amino acids. The CDR3 sequence is CASSPRQGAYEQYF. The CDR3 region has the DNA TGTGCCAGCAGCCCACGACAGGGCGCCTACGAGCAGTACTTC.

CDR3 loop: CASSLALGSDEQFF. In nucleotides, the CDR3 is TGCGCCAGCAGCTTGGCCCTAGGGAGCGATGAGCAGTTCTTC. The chain combines TRBV5-1 with TRBJ2-1, with a possible D match to TRBD2 (5 bases). CDR3 length equals 14 residues. V was clipped by 0 bases and J by 8 bases, with 12 bases between them. The V gene's germline CDR1 is SGHRS and CDR2 YFSETQ.

This chain joins TRBV2 and TRBJ2-2; TRBD2 agrees at 8 bases. Per germline, CDR1 SNHLY and CDR2 FYNNEI. Losses at the gene ends were 3 bases for V and 1 base for J; bases not matched to a gene: 10. CDR3 length equals 18 residues. CDR3 nucleotides: TGTGCCAGCAGTGATAAGCGGGGGTCCTCCTGGAACACCGGGGAGCTGTTTTTT. Encoded protein: CASSDKRGSSWNTGELFF.

The chain uses TRBV5-1 and TRBJ1-4, with D tentatively TRBD1 (5 bases). This CDR3 is built from 14 residues. V was cut by 4 bases and J by 8 bases, with 15 bases left in between. Germline V gene data show CDR1 as SGHRS and CDR2 as YFSETQ. CDR3 nucleotides: TGCGCCAGCAGCCCCCCCGGGGACTCCGAAAAACTGTTTTTT. It specifies CASSPPGDSEKLFF.

This clone was counted a few times. This chain joins TRBV19 and TRBJ1-2; D is unclear. The CDR3 length is 14 residues. Between the trimmed V and J ends, which lost 11 bases and 0 bases, there was a span of 16 bases. In germline, CDR1 is LNHDA, CDR2 SQIVND (reference sequence). CDR3 nucleotides: TGTGCCGCGCAACCGGCCGGAGCTAACTATGGCTACACCTTC. Translated, it gives CAAQPAGANYGYTF.

V gene TRBV7-2 combines with J gene TRBJ1-4; no reliable D call. Germline CDR1 is SGHTA and CDR2 is FQGNSA. The CDR3 runs 13 residues. Trimming shortened V by 2 bases and J by 10 bases, and 11 bases separated the two germline ends. The DNA for the CDR3 is TGTGCCAGCAGCTTAAATTCAGCGGGAAAACTGTTTTTT. Its translation: CASSLNSAGKLFF.

The chain links TRBV5-1 to TRBJ2-5; D perhaps matches TRBD1 (5 bases). The CDR3 is made up of 14 amino acids. Germline CDR1 is SGHRS and CDR2 is YFSETQ. With 0 bases removed from V and 3 bases from J, the gap between germline ends came to 9 bases. The CDR3 bases are TGCGCCAGCAGCTTGGGACAGCTCGAAGAGACCCAGTACTTC. This encodes CASSLGQLEETQYF.

The chain combines TRBV30 with TRBJ1-6, with D uncertain. V was shortened by 0 bases and J by 9 bases, with 24 bases between the two germline ends. CDR1 GTSNPN and CDR2 SVGIG come from the germline V gene (reference sequence). CDR3 length: 18 amino acids. In DNA form, the CDR3 reads TGTGCCTGGAGTGTACAGAAGGGCGCATGGGCTTGGGGTTCACCCCTCCACTTT. This codes for CAWSVQKGAWAWGSPLHF.

This clone showed up just a few times. The chain employs TRBV4-3 and TRBJ1-4; no firm D call. The germline gives CDR1 LGHNA, CDR2 YSLEER. Trimming left V 0 bases short and J 4 bases short, with 9 bases between. This CDR3 region has 15 residues. CDR3 DNA: TGCGCCAGCAGCCAAGATTCAGGCCATAATGAAAAACTGTTTTTT. This encodes CASSQDSGHNEKLFF.

This chain joins TRBV19 and TRBJ1-2; 8 bases are a match to TRBD1. V dropped 4 bases and J dropped 6; count of bases not matched to a gene: 4. Germline V lookup: CDR1 LNHDA, CDR2 SQIVND (reference sequence). The CDR3 contains 13 residues. CDR3 sequence (DNA): TGTGCCAGTAGTACGACAGGGGTCAATGGCTACACCTTC. Protein product: CASSTTGVNGYTF.

This clone has just one count. The CDR3 DNA reads as TGTGCCACCAGCATAGGCAGAGCCTACGAGCAGTACTTC. It yields the protein CATSIGRAYEQYF. The V gene is TRBV15, the J gene TRBJ2-7; D remains unclear. V lost 4 bases and J 2 bases, leaving 9 bases between the germline ends. Germline lookup yields CDR1 LNHNV and CDR2 YYDKDF (reference sequence). The CDR3 consists of 13 residues. Looking up the rest from reference TRBV15 and TRBJ2-7 gives the full variable domain: DAMVIQNPRYQVTQFGKPVTLSCSQTLNHNVMYWYQQKSSQAPKLLFHYYDKDFNNEADTPDNFQSRRPNTSFCFLDIRSPGLGDTAMYLCATSIGRAYEQYFGPGTRLTVT.

The rearrangement joins TRBV15 to TRBJ1-6; D may be TRBD1 (6 bases). Germline CDR1 LNHNV, CDR2 YYDKDF (reference sequence). This CDR3 has 15 residues. V was cut by 1 base and J by 8 bases, with 12 bases left in between. The DNA of the CDR3 is TGTGCCACCAGCAGAGTCGGTGCAGGGGATTCACCCCTCCACTTT. Amino acid sequence: CATSRVGAGDSPLHF.

The gene calls are TRBV29-1 and TRBJ1-2; possibly TRBD1 for D (6 bases). Germline assignment: CDR1 SQVTM and CDR2 ANQGSEA. The CDR3 is 13 amino acids. With 6 bases removed from V and 3 bases from J, the gap between germline ends came to 14 bases. The CDR3 reads CSVSQGPDYGYTF. As DNA, the CDR3 is TGCAGCGTCTCCCAGGGGCCAGACTATGGCTACACCTTC.

The chain uses TRBV5-6 and TRBJ2-1; 8 bases are a match to TRBD1. The V segment lost 4 bases and the J segment 7 bases; nucleotides outside the gene matches: 7. Germline-derived CDR1 and CDR2 are SGHDT and YYEEEE. The CDR3 contains 14 residues. The CDR3 sequence is CASSPLDRENEQFF. CDR3 DNA: TGTGCCAGCAGCCCACTGGACAGGGAAAATGAGCAGTTCTTC.

The rearrangement links TRBV4-1 to TRBJ1-4, with 8 bases aligning to TRBD1. Germline-derived CDR1 and CDR2 are MGHRA and YSYEKL. V was clipped by 1 base and J by 7 bases; unmatched bases: 11. CDR3 length: 17 amino acids. The CDR3 region is CASSQGPGTGRREKLFF. The CDR3 DNA reads as TGCGCCAGCAGCCAAGGCCCCGGGACAGGTCGACGTGAAAAACTGTTTTTT.

The rearrangement uses TRBV10-3 and TRBJ2-7, with TRBD2 matching over 11 bases. This CDR3 region has 17 residues. The junction had 8 bases not matched to a gene; V was cut back by 2 bases and J by 2 bases. The germline gives CDR1 ENHRY, CDR2 SYGVKD. CDR3 nucleotide sequence: TGTGCCATCAGTGAGACGGAACTAGCGGGGGCCGCCTACGAGCAGTACTTC. It yields the protein CAISETELAGAAYEQYF.

The V and J genes are TRBV5-6 and TRBJ2-7; maybe TRBD1 (6 bases). Germline V CDR1 and CDR2: SGHDT, YYEEEE. The CDR3 runs to 13 residues. V dropped 4 bases and J dropped 4 bases, with 12 bases sitting between them. CDR3 sequence: CASSLGAVYEQYF. The CDR3 bases are TGTGCCAGCAGCCTGGGGGCCGTTTACGAGCAGTACTTC. The whole variable domain, filled in from reference TRBV5-6 and TRBJ2-7, reads DAGVTQSPTHLIKTRGQQVTLRCSPKSGHDTVSWYQQALGQGPQFIFQYYEEEERQRGNFPDRFSGHQFPNYSSELNVNALLLGDSALYLCASSLGAVYEQYFGPGTRLTVT.

This clone has a single count. The chain joins TRBV5-6 to TRBJ1-1; TRBD1 might be the D (6 bases). This CDR3 comprises 14 residues. Germline CDR1 and CDR2: SGHDT and YYEEEE. The ends were cut back, 4 bases at V and 2 bases at J, with 12 bases in the middle. The CDR3 sequence: CASSPGQSNTEAFF. CDR3 in DNA: TGTGCCAGCAGCCCAGGACAGAGTAACACTGAAGCTTTCTTT.

The gene calls are TRBV6-1 and TRBJ1-5; D is unclear. This CDR3 is built from 16 residues. The V end lost 2 bases, the J end lost 4 bases, and 15 bases lay between the germline ends. Germline V gene sequence: CDR1 MNHNS, CDR2 SASEGT. The CDR3 DNA reads as TGTGCCAGCAGTGAATGGGCCGTCTTCTCGAATCAGCCCCAGCATTTT. Protein: CASSEWAVFSNQPQHF.

This sequence joins TRBV5-1 and TRBJ2-1; D unresolved. Looked up from germline, CDR1 is SGHRS and CDR2 is YFSETQ. The CDR3 contains 15 residues. Trimming stripped 0 bases from V and 0 bases from J, with 7 bases between. The CDR3 DNA is TGCGCCAGCAGCTTGGGGCAGACCTCCTACAATGAGCAGTTCTTC. This translates into CASSLGQTSYNEQFF.

This chain's CDR3 is CASSIRQGFGKLFF. CDR3 nucleotide sequence: TGTGCCAGCAGCATTAGACAGGGCTTCGGAAAACTGTTTTTT. The genes are TRBV7-9 and TRBJ1-4; 7 bases map to TRBD1. V dropped 5 bases and J dropped 10; count of bases not matched to a gene: 10. The CDR3 has 14 residues. CDR1 is SEHNR, CDR2 FQNEAQ, per germline (reference sequence).